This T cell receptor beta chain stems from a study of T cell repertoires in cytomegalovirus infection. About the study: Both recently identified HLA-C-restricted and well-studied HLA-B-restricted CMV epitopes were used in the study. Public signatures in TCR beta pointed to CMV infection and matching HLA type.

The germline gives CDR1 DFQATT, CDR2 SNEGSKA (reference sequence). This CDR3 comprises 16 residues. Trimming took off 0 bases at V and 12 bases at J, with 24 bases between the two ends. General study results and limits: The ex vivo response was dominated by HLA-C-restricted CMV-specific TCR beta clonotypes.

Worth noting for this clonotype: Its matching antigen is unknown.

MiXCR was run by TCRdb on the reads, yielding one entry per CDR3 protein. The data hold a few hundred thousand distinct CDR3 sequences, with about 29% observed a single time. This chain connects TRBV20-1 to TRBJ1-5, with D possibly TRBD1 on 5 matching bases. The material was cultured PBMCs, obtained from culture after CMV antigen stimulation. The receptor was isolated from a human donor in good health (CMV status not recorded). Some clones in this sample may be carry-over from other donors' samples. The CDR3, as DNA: TGCAGTGCTAGAGATTATCTGGGGACCCAAGGCCTCCTCCAGCATTTT. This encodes CSARDYLGTQGLLQHF.